The 7 T cell receptor beta chains presented below share a single source sample, sequenced in a study of T cell repertoires in cytomegalovirus infection. Via MiXCR, TCRdb re-called the reads, giving one row per CDR3 protein. This table has hundreds of thousands of distinct CDR3 sequences, almost 30% appearing once. Antigens of these TCRs are unknown. Sequenced here: cultured PBMCs, sampled from culture after CMV antigen stimulation. These receptors originate from a human donor in good health (CMV status not recorded). Some clones in this sample may be carry-over from other donors' samples.

The chain uses TRBV12-3 or TRBV12-4 and TRBJ1-1; possibly TRBD1 for D (5 bases). The CDR3 covers 14 residues. V gave up 7 bases and J gave up 1 base, with 13 bases separating them. For the CDR3, the DNA is TGTGCCAGCACCTCGGGACGGGGGAACACTGAAGCTTTCTTT. It encodes CASTSGRGNTEAFF.

This clonotype was counted only a few times. V gene TRBV10-3 combines with J gene TRBJ2-5; D may match TRBD1 or TRBD2 (5 bases each). This CDR3 is 15 amino acids long. V gave up 3 bases and J gave up 1 base, with 12 bases separating them. Germline values: CDR1 ENHRY, CDR2 SYGVKD. For the CDR3, the DNA is TGTGCCATCAGTGATTATGGGACGGCCCAAGAGACCCAGTACTTC. Protein: CAISDYGTAQETQYF.

In this sample, this clonotype turned up a few times. V is TRBV6-2 or TRBV6-3 and J is TRBJ2-7; perhaps D is TRBD1 or TRBD2 (5 bases each). CDR1 is MNHEY and CDR2 is SVGEGT in the germline V gene. CDR3 length equals 17 residues. The V end was cut by 2 bases, the J end by 4 bases, with 21 bases between. The CDR3 loop is CASSYPGTKHRPYEQYF. CDR3 coding DNA: TGTGCCAGCAGTTACCCGGGGACCAAACATAGGCCGTACGAGCAGTACTTC.

This clonotype was counted between two and nine times. The CDR3 loop reads CAISEGLMNTEAFF. The CDR3 DNA reads TGTGCCATCAGTGAGGGGCTGATGAACACTGAAGCTTTCTTT. The J gene is TRBJ1-1, the V gene TRBV10-3; D gene unclear. Trimming cost V 2 bases and J 0 bases, with 7 bases left between them. CDR3 length equals 14 residues. In germline, CDR1 is ENHRY, CDR2 SYGVKD.

In this sample, this clonotype turned up a few times. The chain uses TRBV6-1 and TRBJ2-4; D is unclear. The CDR3 is 13 amino acids. V gave up 0 bases and J gave up 8 bases, with 8 bases separating them. CDR1 MNHNS and CDR2 SASEGT come from the germline V gene. The CDR3 DNA reads as TGTGCCAGCAGTGAAGCCGCACGAGACATTCAGTACTTC. This translates into CASSEAARDIQYF.

The chain recombines TRBV7-3 with TRBJ2-1, with 10 positions matching TRBD2. CDR1 and CDR2 from the germline V gene are SGHTA and FQGTGA. The CDR3 is made up of 15 amino acids. V dropped 4 bases and J dropped 6; count of bases not matched to a gene: 6. The CDR3 is CASSSLAGAGNEQFF. The CDR3 nucleotides are TGTGCCAGCAGCTCCCTAGCGGGAGCAGGCAATGAGCAGTTCTTC.

CDR3 DNA: TGTGCCAGCAGTACGGACAGGATGGAGACCCAGTACTTC. It encodes CASSTDRMETQYF. The gene calls are TRBV2 and TRBJ2-5; 7 nucleotides align to TRBD1. Trimming removed 5 bases from V and 5 bases from J; junction bases left unmatched: 5. The CDR3 runs to 13 residues. Germline V gives CDR1 SNHLY, CDR2 FYNNEI. Based on the CDR3 plus reference TRBV2 and TRBJ2-5, the full variable domain is EPEVTQTPSHQVTQMGQEVILRCVPISNHLYFYWYRQILGQKVEFLVSFYNNEISEKSEIFDDQFSVERPDGSNFTLKIRSTKLEDSAMYFCASSTDRMETQYFGPGTRLLVL.